The 31 T cell receptor beta chains reported below all come from one sample, sequenced in a study of T cell clonality in common variable immunodeficiency. Produced via immunoSEQ multiplex PCR; TCRdb's table is partial and in-frame only. The profile covers 35,000 to 50,000 clones, none occurring a single time. Sequenced material: peripheral blood mononuclear cells. The receptors were gathered from a person aged 18 to 70 in good health.

At least ten counts were recorded for this clone. The read halts 3 residues ahead of the CDR3 end, with the missing end drawn from the germline J gene. The chain links TRBV5-1 to TRBJ1-1, with 8 bases aligning to TRBD1. CDR3 length: 12 residues. Trimming at V came to 8 bases and at J to 3 bases, leaving 3 bases not matched to a gene. CDR1 and CDR2 from the germline V gene are SGHRS and YFSETQ. CDR3 sequence reads: CASGDRYTEAFF. CDR3 bases read: TGCGCCAGTGGGGACAGGTACACTGAA.

The CDR3 here is CASSLEAENGQYF. The part of the CDR3 DNA that was read is TGTGCCAGCAGCTTAGAGGCAGAAAATGGT. The gene calls are TRBV7-9 and TRBJ2-4; D gene unclear. With the read ending 3 residues before the CDR3 end, the germline J gene is used to fill in that end. The CDR3 sequence is 13 residues long. CDR1 and CDR2 (germline): SEHNR, FQNEAQ (reference sequence).

This clone was detected many times. The read comes to an end 3 residues before the CDR3 does, leaving the germline J gene to fill in the end. The chain has TRBV10-3 and TRBJ1-1, with 7 bases identical to TRBD1. After removal of 1 base from V and 3 bases from J, the junction contained 8 bases not matched to a gene. CDR1 is ENHRY and CDR2 is SYGVKD in the germline V gene. The CDR3 runs to 16 residues. The CDR3 bases that were read are TGTGCCATCAGTGAGTTAGTAGACAGGGCGGACACTGAA. It is translated as CAISELVDRADTE. The whole CDR3 reads CAISELVDRADTEAFF.

This clone was counted at least ten times. The read ends 3 residues before the CDR3 terminus; that terminus is restored from the germline J gene. The gene calls are TRBV5-5 and TRBJ2-4; no reliable D call. The CDR3 loop spans 15 amino acids. V was shortened by 4 bases and J by 5 bases, with 16 bases between the two germline ends. Germline lookup yields CDR1 SGHKS and CDR2 YYEKEE (reference sequence). This chain's CDR3 is CASSPAPTVENIQYF. The sequenced part of the CDR3 DNA is TGTGCCAGCAGCCCCGCCCCGACTGTAGAAAACATT.

In its sample, this clone was seen many times. Coverage ceases 3 residues before the CDR3 finishes, and the germline J gene fills in the end. This chain joins TRBV2 and TRBJ1-1, with 7 bases identical to TRBD1. Germline loops: CDR1 SNHLY, CDR2 FYNNEI. The CDR3 spans 13 residues. With V trimmed by 6 bases and J by 0 bases, 1 base remained unmatched. The CDR3 bases that were read are TGTGCCAGCAGGGGACAGATGAACACTGAA. This codes for CASRGQMNTE. Given in full, the CDR3 is CASRGQMNTEAFF.

The sample holds many counts of this clone. The observed sequence ends 3 residues before the CDR3 terminus, with the missing tail filled in from the germline J gene. J is TRBJ2-3 and V is TRBV24-1; 7 bases agree with TRBD2. Germline V gene data show CDR1 as KGHDR and CDR2 as SFDVKD. V dropped 4 bases and J dropped 6; count of bases not matched to a gene: 9. The CDR3 extends over 15 amino acids. The CDR3 bases that were read are TGTGCCACCAGTGAGACTGGGCGGGGGAGGGATACG. Translating gives CATSETGRGRDT. The CDR3 in its entirety is CATSETGRGRDTQYF.

This clone was detected ten times or more. With the read ending 3 residues before the CDR3 end, the germline J gene is used to fill in that end. V gene TRBV20-1 combines with J gene TRBJ2-7, with TRBD1 identical over 9 bases. The germline V gene has CDR1 DFQATT and CDR2 SNEGSKA (reference sequence). Trimming removed 6 bases from V and 3 bases from J; junction bases left unmatched: 9. The CDR3 totals 14 residues. CDR3 bases read: TGCAGTGCAGCTAAGGACAGGGGTTTCTACGAG. Amino acid sequence: CSAAKDRGFYE. The full CDR3 sequence reads CSAAKDRGFYEQYF.

In its sample, this clone was seen a few times. The CDR3 end is not reached by the read, which stops 3 residues before it; the germline J gene fills it in. J is TRBJ1-3 and V is TRBV20-1; D unresolved. The ends were cut back, 2 bases at V and 1 base at J, with 12 bases in the middle. The CDR3 length is 15 residues. Germline values: CDR1 DFQATT, CDR2 SNEGSKA (reference sequence). Incomplete CDR3 DNA: TGCAGTGCTAGACCCCTCGGGTTTTCTGGAAACACC. Its translation: CSARPLGFSGNT. The whole CDR3 sequence reads CSARPLGFSGNTIYF.

This clone was seen repeatedly, ten times or more. The CDR3 end is not reached by the read, which stops 3 residues before it; the germline J gene fills it in. This chain uses TRBV5-1 with TRBJ2-2; possible D gene TRBD2, 6 bases. The germline V gene encodes CDR1 SGHRS and CDR2 YFSETQ. The CDR3 contains 16 residues. V shed 3 bases and J shed 3 bases, with 15 bases lying between them. This CDR3 reads CASSYPPRDYTGELFF. The covered CDR3 bases are TGCGCCAGCAGCTACCCCCCGAGGGACTACACCGGGGAG.

This clone was recorded at least ten times. The CDR3 end is not reached by the read, which stops 3 residues before it; the germline J gene fills it in. This chain links TRBV2 with TRBJ2-1; D may be TRBD2 (6 bases). V lost 6 bases and J lost 2, with 14 bases in between. The germline V gene has CDR1 SNHLY and CDR2 FYNNEI. The CDR3 covers 15 residues. The sequenced CDR3 bases are TGTGCCAGCAGGGCCGGGACTGGACCCTACAATGAG. Translated, it gives CASRAGTGPYNE. The CDR3 in its entirety is CASRAGTGPYNEQFF.

This clone has ten or more counts. The DNA ends 3 residues before the CDR3 does, and the rest of the CDR3 is filled in from the germline J gene. The chain recombines TRBV30 with TRBJ1-3, with 9 bases lining up with TRBD1. The CDR3 has 14 residues. Germline trimming cut 1 base from V and 4 bases from J; bases unmatched to any gene: 2. Germline lookup yields CDR1 GTSNPN and CDR2 SVGIG (reference sequence). CDR3 protein: CAWSGGTGGNTIYF. The part of the CDR3 DNA that was read is TGTGCCTGGAGTGGGGGGACAGGGGGAAACACC.

This clone was counted many times. The sequenced fragment ends 3 residues before the CDR3 boundary, so the rest is inferred from the germline J gene. The chain recombines TRBV30 with TRBJ1-2; 10 nucleotides agree with TRBD1. This CDR3 spans 16 amino acids. The V gene's germline CDR1 is GTSNPN and CDR2 SVGIG (reference sequence). This CDR3 is CAWSDGTGVLVEGYTF. Partial CDR3 DNA: TGTGCCTGGAGCGACGGGACAGGGGTTCTAGTGGAAGGC.

This clone appeared many times. The read gets to within 3 residues of the CDR3 end, and the germline J gene fills in the rest. The genes are TRBV7-6 and TRBJ2-7, with D maybe TRBD2 (6 bases). CDR3 length: 15 amino acids. Germline V gene lookup returns CDR1 SGHVS and CDR2 FNYEAQ. V shed 5 bases and J shed 6 bases, with 20 bases lying between them. This CDR3 reads CASSELALTLREQYF. The sequenced part of the CDR3 DNA is TGTGCCAGCAGCGAGCTAGCGCTAACCTTACGCGAG.

This clone was recorded at least ten times. With the read ending 3 residues before the CDR3 end, the germline J gene is used to fill in that end. The chain combines TRBV2 with TRBJ2-1, with 12 positions matching TRBD2. The CDR3 is 19 amino acids. Germline lookup yields CDR1 SNHLY and CDR2 FYNNEI. V lost 4 bases and J lost 9; bases outside the gene matches: 19. The covered CDR3 bases are TGTGCCAGCAGTGTGCAGGGAACTAGACTAGCGGGAGATTTTTCTGAG. It is translated as CASSVQGTRLAGDFSE. The CDR3, in full, reads CASSVQGTRLAGDFSEQFF.

This clone came up many times. The read gets to within 3 residues of the CDR3 end, and the germline J gene fills in the rest. This chain connects TRBV7-6 to TRBJ2-5; 13 bases match TRBD2. Looked up from germline, CDR1 is SGHVS and CDR2 is FNYEAQ. This CDR3 spans 15 amino acids. The junction had 7 bases not matched to a gene; V was cut back by 5 bases and J by 7 bases. The CDR3 spells CASSPGTSGKGTQYF. The sequenced part of the CDR3 DNA is TGTGCCAGCAGCCCAGGGACTAGCGGGAAGGGGACC.

This clone showed up many times. Coverage ceases 3 residues before the CDR3 finishes, and the germline J gene fills in the end. The chain links TRBV7-9 to TRBJ2-7; a possible D gene is TRBD1 (5 bases). This CDR3 has 15 residues. V lost 2 bases to trimming and J lost 3 bases, with 14 bases between them. The V gene's germline CDR1 is SEHNR and CDR2 FQNEAQ (reference sequence). Here the CDR3 reads CASSLMAGPFYEQYF. The CDR3 bases that were read are TGTGCCAGCAGCTTAATGGCAGGGCCGTTCTACGAG.

In the case of this clone: The junction does not match germline at one end; this may be a read error. The read falls 3 residues short of the CDR3 end, and the missing part is taken from the germline J gene. V is TRBV20-1 and J is TRBJ2-5, with 11 bases aligning to TRBD2. This CDR3 spans 19 amino acids. From germline, CDR1 is DFQATT and CDR2 SNEGSKA (reference sequence). The CDR3 bases that were read are TGCAGGGCTAGGGGGGCGAGTAGCGGGGGGGCCGGCCCCCAAGAGACC. As protein: CRARGASSGGAGPQET. The full CDR3 protein reads CRARGASSGGAGPQETQYF.

The sample holds a few counts of this clone. Sequencing ends 3 residues short of the CDR3 end; the germline J gene provides the rest. The chain couples TRBV18 to TRBJ1-2, with TRBD1 as a possible D gene (5 bases). V dropped 3 bases and J dropped 7 bases, with 18 bases sitting between them. CDR3 length equals 15 residues. Germline V gives CDR1 KGHSH, CDR2 LQKENI. CDR3 DNA (partial): TGTGCCAGCTCACCCAGTCAGGGTAACGGCGGTGGC. As protein: CASSPSQGNGGG. The whole CDR3 protein reads CASSPSQGNGGGYTF. Full variable domain (outside the CDR3, taken from reference TRBV18 and TRBJ1-2): NAGVMQNPRHLVRRRGQEARLRCSPMKGHSHVYWYRQLPEEGLKFMVYLQKENIIDESGMPKERFSAEFPKEGPSILRIQQVVRGDSAAYFCASSPSQGNGGGYTFGSGTRLTVV.

This clone was counted at least ten times. The sequenced fragment ends 3 residues before the CDR3 boundary, so the rest is inferred from the germline J gene. The V and J genes are TRBV15 and TRBJ2-7, with 7 bases lining up with TRBD1. The germline V gene has CDR1 LNHNV and CDR2 YYDKDF (reference sequence). With 0 bases clipped from V and 4 bases from J, the junction kept 6 bases outside the gene matches. This CDR3 spans 15 amino acids. CDR3 DNA (partial): TGTGCCACCAGCAGAGATTTGGCAGGGGGATACGAG. Amino acid sequence: CATSRDLAGGYE. In full, the CDR3 reads CATSRDLAGGYEQYF.

Many counts were recorded for this clone. The CDR3 end lies 3 residues beyond the end of the read and is filled in from the germline J gene. The J gene is TRBJ1-2, the V gene TRBV20-1; TRBD1 might be the D (5 bases). Germline V gene lookup returns CDR1 DFQATT and CDR2 SNEGSKA (reference sequence). The CDR3 is made up of 13 amino acids. The V and J ends lost 5 bases and 0 bases respectively, with 10 bases between them. The sequenced CDR3 bases are TGCAGTGCTCTACAGGAAACTAACTATGGC. It yields the protein CSALQETNYG. The CDR3 in full is CSALQETNYGYTF.

This clone was counted many times. The read finishes 3 residues shy of the CDR3 end, and the germline J gene is used to complete it. This chain joins TRBV10-3 and TRBJ2-3; 9 bases fit TRBD1. Germline V gene sequence: CDR1 ENHRY, CDR2 SYGVKD. CDR3 length equals 18 residues. V shed 7 bases, J shed 0 bases, and the junction held 14 bases outside the gene matches. Incomplete CDR3 DNA: TGTGCCATCAAGACCCGGACAGGGGCGTCCCAAAGCACAGATACG. Its protein is CAIKTRTGASQSTDT. The full CDR3 protein reads CAIKTRTGASQSTDTQYF.

The table lists this clone with many counts. The read gets to within 3 residues of the CDR3 end, and the germline J gene fills in the rest. The V gene is TRBV6-1, the J gene TRBJ1-1; D unclear. Trimming removed 1 base at V and 5 bases at J, with 11 bases between. Germline CDR1 reads MNHNS; CDR2 reads SASEGT. The CDR3 spans 14 residues. The CDR3 reads CASSEGAALTEAFF. The sequenced part of the CDR3 DNA is TGTGCCAGCAGTGAAGGGGCAGCCTTGACTGAA.

This clone was detected ten times or more. The read ends 3 residues shy of where the CDR3 ends; the end is completed using the germline J gene. V gene TRBV5-1 combines with J gene TRBJ1-1; 7 bases line up with TRBD1. Unmatched junction bases numbered 2, after V lost 2 bases and J lost 1 base. The CDR3 has 14 residues. The germline gives CDR1 SGHRS, CDR2 YFSETQ. The sequenced part of the CDR3 DNA is TGCGCCAGCAGCTTAAGACAGGGGAACACTGAA. Translation gives CASSLRQGNTE. The CDR3 reads in full as CASSLRQGNTEAFF.

This clone has a count of ten or more. The DNA ends 3 residues before the CDR3 does, and the rest of the CDR3 is filled in from the germline J gene. This chain links TRBV19 with TRBJ1-1, with 7 bases matching TRBD1. This CDR3 region has 15 residues. Germline V gene lookup returns CDR1 LNHDA and CDR2 SQIVND (reference sequence). Partial CDR3 DNA: TGTGCCAGTAGCGGAGACTCCAGGGGGTGGCGCGCG. Translation gives CASSGDSRGWRA. The full CDR3 sequence reads CASSGDSRGWRAAFF. Full variable domain (outside the CDR3, taken from reference TRBV19 and TRBJ1-1): DGGITQSPKYLFRKEGQNVTLSCEQNLNHDAMYWYRQDPGQGLRLIYYSQIVNDFQKGDIAEGYSVSREKKESFPLTVTSAQKNPTAFYLCASSGDSRGWRAAFFGQGTRLTVV.

This clone was found many times. The read finishes 3 residues shy of the CDR3 end, and the germline J gene is used to complete it. The V and J genes are TRBV19 and TRBJ1-5, with a weak D call TRBD1 (5 bases). Between the trimmed V and J ends, which lost 3 bases and 1 base, there was a span of 16 bases. Germline CDR1 reads LNHDA; CDR2 reads SQIVND (reference sequence). The CDR3 is made up of 17 amino acids. The CDR3 sequence: CASSIGQGGGSNQPQHF. CDR3 DNA (partial): TGTGCCAGTAGTATTGGGCAGGGTGGAGGGAGCAATCAGCCC.

This clone was recorded at least ten times. The read gets to within 3 residues of the CDR3 end, and the germline J gene fills in the rest. V gene TRBV19 combines with J gene TRBJ1-1; 7 bases line up with TRBD1. After removal of 6 bases from V and 0 bases from J, the junction contained 4 bases not matched to a gene. CDR3 length: 14 amino acids. In germline, CDR1 is LNHDA, CDR2 SQIVND (reference sequence). CDR3 DNA (partial): TGTGCCAGTAGCGGACAGGCTTTGAACACTGAA. Its protein is CASSGQALNTE. In full, the CDR3 is CASSGQALNTEAFF.

This clone appeared many times. Read data end 3 residues before the CDR3 end; the end is taken from the germline J gene. The chain combines TRBV12-3 or TRBV12-4 with TRBJ2-3, with 12 bases aligning to TRBD2. The CDR3 runs to 16 residues. The V and J ends lost 3 bases and 3 bases, in that order; junction bases with no gene match: 4. The CDR3 protein is CASSFLLAGGTDTQYF. Incomplete CDR3 DNA: TGTGCCAGCAGTTTCCTACTAGCGGGAGGAACAGATACG.

This clone occurred many times. The read ends 3 residues shy of where the CDR3 ends; the end is completed using the germline J gene. The rearrangement uses TRBV9 and TRBJ2-7; the match to TRBD2 covers 9 bases. Trimming removed 4 bases from V and 4 bases from J; junction bases left unmatched: 6. Germline CDR1 and CDR2: SGDLS and YYNGEE. The length of the CDR3 is 14 residues. The CDR3 sequence: CASSPTSGLYEQYF. The DNA read from the CDR3 is TGTGCCAGCAGCCCGACTAGCGGACTATACGAG.

This clone was seen many times. The read ends 3 residues shy of where the CDR3 ends; the end is completed using the germline J gene. The V and J genes are TRBV5-1 and TRBJ2-3; 9 nucleotides line up with TRBD1. Trimming took 4 bases from V and 4 from J; bases not matched to a gene: 10. This CDR3 comprises 16 residues. CDR1 is SGHRS and CDR2 is YFSETQ in the germline V gene. The sequenced CDR3 bases are TGCGCCAGCAGCAAACGAACAGGGGGCATCGCAGATACG. Its protein product is CASSKRTGGIADT. The whole CDR3 region reads CASSKRTGGIADTQYF.

Ten or more counts support this clone. From the germline J gene comes the end of the CDR3, since the read stops 3 residues before it. V usage is TRBV12-3 or TRBV12-4 and J usage is TRBJ2-3; D not resolved. The length of the CDR3 is 16 residues. Trimming shortened V by 6 bases and J by 5 bases, and 21 bases separated the two germline ends. The sequenced CDR3 bases are TGTGCCAGCAGGATATCACACCGCGACCCGGGAGATACG. This codes for CASRISHRDPGDT. The whole CDR3 protein is CASRISHRDPGDTQYF.

This clone has at least ten counts. The CDR3 end is not reached by the read, which stops 3 residues before it; the germline J gene fills it in. This chain joins TRBV20-1 and TRBJ1-3, with 7 bases matching TRBD1. V lost 3 bases to trimming and J lost 4 bases; unmatched junction nucleotides: 9. The length of the CDR3 is 15 residues. Germline V CDR1 and CDR2: DFQATT, SNEGSKA (reference sequence). The sequenced CDR3 bases are TGCAGTGCTAGGAATCGACAGGGAATAGGAAACACC. It is translated as CSARNRQGIGNT. The entire CDR3 reads CSARNRQGIGNTIYF.